Described below is a single TCR beta chain sequence and its context. This sample was included in a study of blood T cell repertoires in COVID-19. About the study: Collection of acute and convalescent COVID-19 samples took place in the United States, Italy and Spain. From T cells, B-cell-depleted T cells, or PBMCs came the material, which was cDNA or gDNA.

The CDR3 runs to 14 residues. V shed 3 bases and J shed 4 bases, with 10 bases lying between them. From germline, CDR1 is MNHEY and CDR2 SVGEGT. In the original analysis: Reference gene primer amplification gave nucleated cell count estimates. Clones were read by immunoSEQ multiplex PCR, and TCRdb kept only the in-frame ones, dropping some. V and J calls and clone size are as listed in that table; D and trimming were resolved from the DNA. This sample has under 200,000 clones, with 80% to 90% found just once. Sequenced: peripheral blood. The clonotype comes from a woman aged 70-85 years with acute or convalescent COVID-19. This chain connects TRBV6-2 or TRBV6-3 to TRBJ1-5; possible D gene TRBD1, 5 bases. The DNA for the CDR3 is TGTGCCAGCAGTTATTTGCAGGGTAATCAGCCCCAGCATTTT. Protein sequence: CASSYLQGNQPQHF.